What follows are 11 T cell receptor beta chains derived from one specimen sequenced in a study of T cells in Graves' hyperthyroidism and ophthalmopathy (dated by TCRdb to 2018 to 2020). The method behind the library was multiplex PCR. The instrument was an Illumina HiSeq 2000. Amplification of TCR beta CDR3 regions was carried out from RNA transcripts. The TCR CDR3 was subjected to a first round of RT-PCR using the HTBI primer set and the Qiagen OneStep RT-PCR kit. Using fastp at Q25 and MiXCR, TCRdb reprocessed the public reads and kept productive beta chains. Each entry merges the rows of one CDR3 protein and shows their most common DNA and genes. Present in this sample are about 840,000 distinct CDR3 sequences, 38% of which were seen just once. More than 7% of the sample lies in the top ten. The sequenced sample consisted of blood. The source is a man aged 18 to 30 with Graves' hyperthyroidism.

The rearrangement joins TRBV5-1 to TRBJ2-2; 7 bases map to TRBD1. V was pared by 3 bases and J by 4 bases, with 3 bases of the junction left unmatched. This CDR3 comprises 14 residues. The V gene's germline CDR1 is SGHRS and CDR2 YFSETQ. CDR3: CASSWGQSTGELFF. The CDR3 nucleotides are TGCGCCAGCAGCTGGGGACAGTCCACCGGGGAGCTGTTTTTT.

This clonotype was seen a few times. J is TRBJ2-2 and V is TRBV2; 10 bases are shared with TRBD2. The CDR3 spans 15 residues. Germline CDR1 is SNHLY and CDR2 is FYNNEI. With 6 bases clipped from V and 7 bases from J, the junction kept 8 bases outside the gene matches. The CDR3 DNA reads as TGTGCCAGCAGAAGCCTAGCGGGGGTGAGCGGGGAGCTGTTTTTT. The encoded protein is CASRSLAGVSGELFF.

Note on this clonotype: The junction departs from the called germline gene at one end, perhaps through a read error. This chain uses TRBV7-9 with TRBJ1-4; D unclear. Looked up from germline, CDR1 is SEHNR and CDR2 is FQNEAQ (reference sequence). The CDR3 totals 16 residues. CDR3 amino acids: CASSQEASLRNEKLFF. The CDR3 nucleotides read TGCGCCAGCAGCCAAGAAGCCTCTCTCAGAAATGAAAAACTGTTTTTT.

The chain recombines TRBV5-1 with TRBJ2-2, with 7 nucleotides matching TRBD2. The germline V gene encodes CDR1 SGHRS and CDR2 YFSETQ. V was pared by 2 bases and J by 1 base, with 5 bases of the junction left unmatched. The CDR3 has 16 amino acids. The CDR3 sequence is CASSFGAGVNTGELFF. The CDR3 DNA reads as TGCGCCAGCAGCTTCGGCGCGGGGGTGAACACCGGGGAGCTGTTTTTT.

Note on this clonotype: This sequence may be a read error, since a much larger clone differs from it by one base. The genes are TRBV7-2 and TRBJ2-7; no firm D call. Germline V gene sequence: CDR1 SGHTA, CDR2 FQGNSA. This CDR3 comprises 12 residues. CDR3 sequence (DNA): TGTGCCAGCAACTTAGCAGCGAACGAGCAGTACTTC. It translates to CASNLAANEQYF.

This chain links TRBV3-1 with TRBJ1-1, with TRBD1 matching over 12 bases. The V gene's germline CDR1 is LGHDT and CDR2 YNNKEL (reference sequence). V trimming: 1 base; J trimming: 10 bases; junction bases outside the gene matches: 4. There are 14 residues in the CDR3. The DNA for the CDR3 is TGTGCCAGCAGCCAAGGGGACAGGGGGCGGTTAGCTTTCTTT. Amino acid sequence: CASSQGDRGRLAFF.

This clonotype was counted ten times or more. The chain carries TRBV7-2 and TRBJ1-5; TRBD1 matches 10 bases. V trimming: 4 bases; J trimming: 11 bases; junction bases outside the gene matches: 8. CDR1 is SGHTA, CDR2 FQGNSA, per germline. The CDR3 extends over 14 amino acids. This CDR3 reads CASSSGTGEMAQHF. The CDR3 region has the DNA TGTGCCAGCAGCTCCGGGACAGGGGAAATGGCCCAGCATTTT.

In regard to this clonotype: This sequence may be a read error, since a much larger clone differs from it by one base. The genes are TRBV2 and TRBJ2-5, with D uncertain. The V gene lost 11 bases and the J gene lost 2 bases, with 15 bases spanning the gap. Germline CDR1 is SNHLY and CDR2 is FYNNEI. This CDR3 comprises 13 residues. CDR3: CAGNWAIQETQYF. The DNA for the CDR3 is TGTGCCGGCAATTGGGCCATTCAAGAGACCCAGTACTTC.

The chain carries TRBV10-3 and TRBJ1-5, with a tentative D call TRBD1 (6 bases). Trimming shortened V by 10 bases and J by 11 bases, and 21 bases separated the two germline ends. Per the germline V gene, CDR1 is ENHRY and CDR2 is SYGVKD. This CDR3 is built from 13 residues. In DNA form, the CDR3 reads TGTGCCACACTGAGGGGGGCTATGGAGACCCAGCATTTT. Protein product: CATLRGAMETQHF.

The count of this clonotype is one. V and J are TRBV7-9 and TRBJ2-7, with TRBD2 identical over 7 bases. V trimming: 5 bases; J trimming: 9 bases; junction bases outside the gene matches: 7. CDR3 length: 12 residues. CDR1 is SEHNR and CDR2 is FQNEAQ in the germline V gene (reference sequence). The CDR3, as DNA: TGTGCCAGCAGCGGGGGGGGAGGCGGGCAGTACTTC. This translates into CASSGGGGGQYF.

On this clonotype itself: Its ends do not fully match the called genes, so a read error is possible. The rearrangement links TRBV10-3 to TRBJ2-2; D gene ambiguous. The CDR3 runs to 13 residues. CDR1 is ENHRY and CDR2 is SYGVKD in the germline V gene. DNA of the CDR3: TGTGCCAGCAGTTACATCGCTAACGGGGAGCTGTTTTTT. It codes for CASSYIANGELFF.